This T cell receptor (beta chain) was captured by sequencing in a study of vaccination and CD4 T cells after COVID-19. Cultured CD4+ T-cell DNA underwent Oncomine TCR Beta short-read sequencing. TCRdb reanalysed the PCR reads using MiXCR and keeps one entry per CDR3 protein. Altogether about 20,000 distinct CDR3 sequences are present, just under 30% being singletons, with the ten largest covering approximately 19%. As to this clonotype: Its antigen is as yet unknown.

Treatment in this sample: 10-day PBMC culture with coronavirus spike peptide pools or control peptides (ViraFEST assay). Trimming shortened V by 8 bases and J by 2 bases, and 12 bases separated the two germline ends. This CDR3 has 13 residues. Germline V gene sequence: CDR1 KGHSH, CDR2 LQKENI. The chain couples TRBV18 to TRBJ1-2, with D possibly TRBD1 on 5 matching bases. The material sequenced was cultured CD4+ T cells from blood. The clonotype originates from a human donor with COVID-19. The CDR3 sequence is CASQGEKNYGYTF. CDR3 in DNA: TGTGCCAGCCAAGGGGAGAAAAACTATGGCTACACCTTC.